The rows below give T cell receptor beta chains drawn from one sample of a study of response to subunit inactivated influenza vaccine. TCRdb recomputed calls from the RT-PCR reads with MiXCR, one row per CDR3 protein. The data contain approximately 730,000 distinct CDR3 sequences, about 15% of them seen just once; the ten biggest clones take up around 6.5%. The sequenced sample was PBMCs from blood, obtained approximately 15 days before vaccination. The origin of the receptors is a man in his forties or fifties who received an inactivated influenza vaccine. The CDR3 runs from the conserved cysteine through the conserved F or W. D genes are given only for firm matches. Clone size, where shown, is once, few, many, or a class for clones that have expanded.

v_gene: TRBV7-6; j_gene: TRBJ2-5; abundance: few; d_gene: TRBD2; CDR3aa: CASSDGGTSGDQETQYF; CDR3nt: TGTGCCAGCAGCGATGGGGGGACTAGCGGGGACCAAGAGACCCAGTACTTC
v_gene: TRBV11-2; j_gene: TRBJ2-1; abundance: few; d_gene: TRBD2; CDR3aa: CASSFAGLAGVNEQFF; CDR3nt: TGTGCCAGCAGCTTCGCGGGACTAGCGGGAGTCAATGAGCAGTTCTTC
v_gene: TRBV24-1; j_gene: TRBJ2-5; abundance: NA; d_gene: NA; CDR3aa: CATSTGWGQETQYF; CDR3nt: TGTGCCACCTCTACCGGGTGGGGGCAAGAGACCCAGTACTTC
v_gene: TRBV6-1; j_gene: TRBJ1-4; abundance: NA; d_gene: NA; CDR3aa: CASRLDGATNEKLFF; CDR3nt: TGTGCCAGCAGGTTGGACGGCGCAACTAATGAAAAACTGTTTTTT
v_gene: TRBV9; j_gene: TRBJ2-3; abundance: few; d_gene: TRBD2; CDR3aa: CASSPGTSGLRTDTQYF; CDR3nt: TGTGCCAGCAGCCCCGGGACTAGCGGCCTTCGCACAGATACGCAGTATTTT
v_gene: TRBV6-2/TRBV6-3; j_gene: TRBJ2-3; abundance: NA; d_gene: TRBD1; CDR3aa: CASSRGQTLTDTQYF; CDR3nt: TGTGCCAGCAGTCGGGGACAGACCCTCACAGATACGCAGTATTTT
v_gene: TRBV29-1; j_gene: TRBJ2-7; abundance: NA; d_gene: NA; CDR3aa: CSALTGPHEQYF; CDR3nt: TGCAGCGCATTGACAGGTCCCCACGAGCAGTACTTC
v_gene: TRBV24-1; j_gene: TRBJ2-3; abundance: NA; d_gene: TRBD1; CDR3aa: CATSDPYRDRGTDTQYF; CDR3nt: TGTGCCACCAGTGACCCCTACCGGGACAGGGGAACAGATACGCAGTATTTT
v_gene: TRBV12-3/TRBV12-4; j_gene: TRBJ2-3; abundance: few; d_gene: NA; CDR3aa: CASSFRAGLDTQYF; CDR3nt: TGTGCCAGCAGTTTTAGAGCAGGGTTGGATACGCAGTATTTT
v_gene: TRBV28; j_gene: TRBJ2-7; abundance: few; d_gene: NA; CDR3aa: CASTQDERGAYEQYF; CDR3nt: TGTGCCAGCACCCAGGATGAGAGGGGCGCCTACGAGCAGTACTTC
v_gene: TRBV25-1; j_gene: TRBJ2-3; abundance: many; d_gene: NA; CDR3aa: CASSESWVGDTQYF; CDR3nt: TGTGCCAGCAGTGAATCGTGGGTAGGGGATACGCAGTATTTT
v_gene: TRBV5-1; j_gene: TRBJ1-4; abundance: NA; d_gene: TRBD1; CDR3aa: CASSPGTGKVEKLFF; CDR3nt: TGCGCCAGCAGCCCGGGGACAGGAAAGGTGGAAAAACTGTTTTTT
v_gene: TRBV2; j_gene: TRBJ1-1; abundance: few; d_gene: NA; CDR3aa: CASSVLWNTEAFF; CDR3nt: TGTGCCAGCAGTGTACTCTGGAACACTGAAGCTTTCTTT
v_gene: TRBV20-1; j_gene: TRBJ2-2; abundance: NA; d_gene: TRBD2; CDR3aa: CSARVGAGGPSWNTGELFF; CDR3nt: TGCAGTGCTAGAGTCGGAGCGGGAGGGCCGAGTTGGAACACCGGGGAGCTGTTTTTT
v_gene: TRBV3-1; j_gene: TRBJ1-1; abundance: few; d_gene: NA; CDR3aa: CASSQDLGTEAFF; CDR3nt: TGTGCCAGCAGCCAAGATTTAGGGACTGAAGCTTTCTTT
v_gene: TRBV12-3/TRBV12-4; j_gene: TRBJ2-3; abundance: NA; d_gene: NA; CDR3aa: CASRSDIRPDTQYF; CDR3nt: TGTGCCAGCAGATCCGACATTAGGCCAGATACGCAGTATTTT
v_gene: TRBV7-9; j_gene: TRBJ2-1; abundance: once; d_gene: TRBD2; CDR3aa: CASILSLAGILGEQFF; CDR3nt: TGTGCCAGCATCTTGAGCCTAGCGGGCATCCTCGGGGAGCAGTTCTTC
v_gene: TRBV5-1; j_gene: TRBJ2-7; abundance: many; d_gene: NA; CDR3aa: CASSLSNEQYF; CDR3nt: TGTGCCAGCAGCTTATCGAACGAGCAGTACTTC
v_gene: TRBV6-2/TRBV6-3; j_gene: TRBJ2-1; abundance: many; d_gene: NA; CDR3aa: CASSYEPGNNEQFF; CDR3nt: TGTGCCAGCAGTTATGAGCCAGGAAACAATGAGCAGTTCTTC
v_gene: TRBV7-9; j_gene: TRBJ2-1; abundance: NA; d_gene: NA; CDR3aa: CASSLNLNEQFF; CDR3nt: TGTGCCAGCAGCTTAAATCTTAATGAGCAGTTCTTC
v_gene: TRBV7-2; j_gene: TRBJ2-5; abundance: NA; d_gene: TRBD2; CDR3aa: CASSENRLAVRETQYF; CDR3nt: TGTGCCAGCAGCGAAAATCGACTAGCGGTTCGAGAGACCCAGTACTTC
v_gene: TRBV29-1; j_gene: TRBJ1-2; abundance: many; d_gene: NA; CDR3aa: CSVWTENYGYTF; CDR3nt: TGCAGCGTTTGGACCGAAAACTATGGCTACACCTTC
v_gene: TRBV5-1; j_gene: TRBJ2-1; abundance: NA; d_gene: TRBD2; CDR3aa: CASTASGGNYNEQFF; CDR3nt: TGCGCCAGCACGGCTAGCGGGGGTAACTACAATGAGCAGTTCTTC
v_gene: TRBV28; j_gene: TRBJ2-7; abundance: few; d_gene: NA; CDR3aa: CASSWGPSYEQYF; CDR3nt: TGTGCCAGCAGTTGGGGGCCATCCTACGAGCAGTACTTC
v_gene: TRBV12-3/TRBV12-4; j_gene: TRBJ2-7; abundance: NA; d_gene: TRBD1; CDR3aa: CASTKGQGAAYEQYF; CDR3nt: TGTGCCAGCACCAAGGGACAGGGGGCGGCCTACGAGCAGTACTTC
v_gene: TRBV4-2; j_gene: TRBJ1-3; abundance: few; d_gene: NA; CDR3aa: CASSQDKQRGNTIYF; CDR3nt: TGTGCCAGCAGCCAAGATAAACAGCGTGGAAACACCATATATTTT
v_gene: TRBV6-1; j_gene: TRBJ1-1; abundance: NA; d_gene: NA; CDR3aa: CASIRALNTEAFF; CDR3nt: TGTGCCAGCATACGGGCACTGAACACTGAAGCTTTCTTT